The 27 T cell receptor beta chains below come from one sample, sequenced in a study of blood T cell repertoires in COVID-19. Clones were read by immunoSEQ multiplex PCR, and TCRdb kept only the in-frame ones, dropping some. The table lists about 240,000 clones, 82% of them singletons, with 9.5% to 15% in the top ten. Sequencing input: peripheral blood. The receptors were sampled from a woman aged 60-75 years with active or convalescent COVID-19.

The CDR3, as DNA: TGCAGCGTTGAAAGGTCAGGAGAGACCCAGTACTTC. This sequence encodes CSVERSGETQYF. The gene calls are TRBV29-1 and TRBJ2-5; D gene ambiguous. This CDR3 region has 12 residues. V was cut by 2 bases and J by 4 bases, with 8 bases left in between. CDR1 and CDR2 (germline): SQVTM, ANQGSEA. The variable domain in full, completed from reference TRBV29-1 and TRBJ2-5, reads SAVISQKPSRDICQRGTSLTIQCQVDSQVTMMFWYRQQPGQSLTLIATANQGSEATYESGFVIDKFPISRPNLTFSTLTVSNMSPEDSSIYLCSVERSGETQYFGPGTRLLVL.

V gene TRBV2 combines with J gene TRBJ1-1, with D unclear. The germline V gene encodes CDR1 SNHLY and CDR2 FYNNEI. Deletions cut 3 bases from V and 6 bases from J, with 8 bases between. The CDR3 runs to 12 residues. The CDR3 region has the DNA TGTGCCAGCAGTGAGCGCCCCCCTGAAGCTTTCTTT. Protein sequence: CASSERPPEAFF.

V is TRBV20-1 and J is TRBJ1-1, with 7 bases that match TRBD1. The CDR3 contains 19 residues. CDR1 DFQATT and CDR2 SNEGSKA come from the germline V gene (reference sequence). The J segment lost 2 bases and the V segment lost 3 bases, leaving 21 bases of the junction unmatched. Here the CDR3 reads CSASGVTGANMLRNTEAFF. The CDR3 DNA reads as TGCAGTGCTAGTGGTGTTACAGGGGCAAATATGCTCCGTAACACTGAAGCTTTCTTT.

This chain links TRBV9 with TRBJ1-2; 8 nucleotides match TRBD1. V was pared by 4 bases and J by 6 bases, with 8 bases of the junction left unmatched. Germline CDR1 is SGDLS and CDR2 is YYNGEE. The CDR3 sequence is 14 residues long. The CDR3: CASSPRQGLDGYTF. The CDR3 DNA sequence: TGTGCCAGCAGCCCCCGACAGGGGTTGGATGGCTACACCTTC.

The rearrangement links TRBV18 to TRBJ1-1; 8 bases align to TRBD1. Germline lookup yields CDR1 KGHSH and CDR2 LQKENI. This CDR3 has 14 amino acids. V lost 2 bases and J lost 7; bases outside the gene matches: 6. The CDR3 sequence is CASSPNRGDLEAFF. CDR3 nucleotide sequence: TGTGCCAGCTCACCAAACAGGGGGGACCTTGAAGCTTTCTTT. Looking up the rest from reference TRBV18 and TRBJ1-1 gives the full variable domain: NAGVMQNPRHLVRRRGQEARLRCSPMKGHSHVYWYRQLPEEGLKFMVYLQKENIIDESGMPKERFSAEFPKEGPSILRIQQVVRGDSAAYFCASSPNRGDLEAFFGQGTRLTVV.

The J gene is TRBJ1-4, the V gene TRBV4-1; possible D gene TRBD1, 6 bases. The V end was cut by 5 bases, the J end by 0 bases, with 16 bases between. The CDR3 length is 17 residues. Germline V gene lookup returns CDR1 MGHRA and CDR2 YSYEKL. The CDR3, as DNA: TGCGCCAGCAGCACCCGGACAGCCCTCACAACTAATGAAAAACTGTTTTTT. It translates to CASSTRTALTTNEKLFF.

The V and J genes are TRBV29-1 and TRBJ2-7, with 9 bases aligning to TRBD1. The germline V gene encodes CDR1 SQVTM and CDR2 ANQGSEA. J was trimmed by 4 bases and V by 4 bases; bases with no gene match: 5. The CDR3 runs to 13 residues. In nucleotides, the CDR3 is TGCAGCGTTGCTGAGACAGGGGGATACGAGCAGTACTTC. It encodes CSVAETGGYEQYF.

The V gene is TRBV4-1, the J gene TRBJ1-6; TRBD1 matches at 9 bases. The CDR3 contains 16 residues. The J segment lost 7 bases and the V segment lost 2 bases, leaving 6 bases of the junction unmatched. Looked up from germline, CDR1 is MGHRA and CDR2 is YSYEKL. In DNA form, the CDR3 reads TGCGCCAGCAGCCAACGCCCGGGACAGGGAAATTCACCCCTCCACTTT. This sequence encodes CASSQRPGQGNSPLHF.

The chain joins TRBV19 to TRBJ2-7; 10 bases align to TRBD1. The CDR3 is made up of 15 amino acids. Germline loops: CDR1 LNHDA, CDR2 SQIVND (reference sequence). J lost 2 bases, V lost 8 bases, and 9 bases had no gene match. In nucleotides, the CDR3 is TGTGCCAGTGGGACAGGGGCTGGTAGGACCTACGAGCAGTACTTC. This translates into CASGTGAGRTYEQYF. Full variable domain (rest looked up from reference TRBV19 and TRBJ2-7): DGGITQSPKYLFRKEGQNVTLSCEQNLNHDAMYWYRQDPGQGLRLIYYSQIVNDFQKGDIAEGYSVSREKKESFPLTVTSAQKNPTAFYLCASGTGAGRTYEQYFGPGTRLTVT.

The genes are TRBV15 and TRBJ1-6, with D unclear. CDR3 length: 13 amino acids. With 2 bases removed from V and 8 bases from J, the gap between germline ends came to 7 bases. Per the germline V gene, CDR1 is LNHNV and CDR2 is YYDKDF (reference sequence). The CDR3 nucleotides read TGTGCCACCAGCAGACTAGGCGATTCACCCCTCCACTTT. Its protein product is CATSRLGDSPLHF.

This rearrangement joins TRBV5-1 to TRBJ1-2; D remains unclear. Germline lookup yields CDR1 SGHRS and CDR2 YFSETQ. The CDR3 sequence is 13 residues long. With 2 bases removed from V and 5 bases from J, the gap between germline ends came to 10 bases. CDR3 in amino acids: CASSFADWYGYTF. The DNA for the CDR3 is TGCGCCAGCAGCTTCGCGGACTGGTATGGCTACACCTTC.

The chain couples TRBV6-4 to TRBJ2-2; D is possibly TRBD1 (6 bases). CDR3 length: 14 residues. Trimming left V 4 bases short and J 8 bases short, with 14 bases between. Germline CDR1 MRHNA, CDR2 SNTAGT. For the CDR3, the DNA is TGTGCCAGCAGTGGCAAGGGGGAAGGAGGGGAGCTGTTTTTT. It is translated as CASSGKGEGGELFF.

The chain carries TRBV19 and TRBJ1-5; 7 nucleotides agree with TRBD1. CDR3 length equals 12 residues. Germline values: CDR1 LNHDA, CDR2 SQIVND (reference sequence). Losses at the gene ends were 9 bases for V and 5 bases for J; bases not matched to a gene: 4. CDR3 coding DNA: TGTGCCAGAGGGACAGAGCATCAGCCCCAGCATTTT. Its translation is CARGTEHQPQHF.

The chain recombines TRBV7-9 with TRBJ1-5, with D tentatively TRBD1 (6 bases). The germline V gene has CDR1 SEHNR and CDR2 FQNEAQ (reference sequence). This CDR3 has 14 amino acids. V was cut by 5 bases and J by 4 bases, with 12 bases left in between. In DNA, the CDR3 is TGTGCCAGCAGCGCCGGGACACTTAATCAGCCCCAGCATTTT. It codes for CASSAGTLNQPQHF.

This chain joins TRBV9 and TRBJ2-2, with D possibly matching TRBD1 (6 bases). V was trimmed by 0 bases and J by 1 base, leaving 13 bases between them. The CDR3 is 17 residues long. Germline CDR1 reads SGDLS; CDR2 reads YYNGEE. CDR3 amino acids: CASSVDLTGQNTGELFF. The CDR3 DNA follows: TGTGCCAGCAGCGTAGATTTAACAGGGCAGAACACCGGGGAGCTGTTTTTT.

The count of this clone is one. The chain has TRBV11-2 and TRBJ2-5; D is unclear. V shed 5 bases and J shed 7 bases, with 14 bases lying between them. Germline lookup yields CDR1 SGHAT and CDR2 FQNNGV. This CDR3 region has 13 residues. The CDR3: CASSPYSARTQYF. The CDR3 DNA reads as TGTGCCAGCAGCCCCTACTCTGCGCGGACCCAGTACTTC.

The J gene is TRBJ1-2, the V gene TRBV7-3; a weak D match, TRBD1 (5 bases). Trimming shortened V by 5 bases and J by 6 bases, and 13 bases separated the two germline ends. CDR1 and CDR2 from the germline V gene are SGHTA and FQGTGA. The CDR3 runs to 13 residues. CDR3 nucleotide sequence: TGTGCCAGCAGCAAACTCGCCAGGGATGGCTACACCTTC. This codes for CASSKLARDGYTF.

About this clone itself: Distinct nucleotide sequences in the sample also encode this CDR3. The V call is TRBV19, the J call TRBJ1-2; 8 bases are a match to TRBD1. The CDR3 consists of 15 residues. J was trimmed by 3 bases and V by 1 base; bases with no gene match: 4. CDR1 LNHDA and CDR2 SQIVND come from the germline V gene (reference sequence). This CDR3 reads CASSIGQGADYGYTF. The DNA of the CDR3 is TGTGCCAGTAGTATAGGCCAGGGGGCTGACTATGGCTACACCTTC.

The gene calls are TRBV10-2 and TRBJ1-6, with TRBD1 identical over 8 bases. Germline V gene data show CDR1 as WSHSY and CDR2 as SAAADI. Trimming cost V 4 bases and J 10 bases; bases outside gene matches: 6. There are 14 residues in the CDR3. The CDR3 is CASSVGQVGSPLHF. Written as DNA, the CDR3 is TGCGCCAGCAGTGTGGGACAGGTCGGGTCACCCCTCCACTTT.

CDR3 region: CASSGLGTGGLNNEQFF. The CDR3 bases are TGTGCCAGCAGTGGATTGGGGACAGGGGGTCTAAACAATGAGCAGTTCTTC. This chain uses TRBV2 with TRBJ2-1; 11 nucleotides align to TRBD1. In germline, CDR1 is SNHLY, CDR2 FYNNEI. The CDR3 loop spans 17 amino acids. The J segment lost 5 bases and the V segment lost 4 bases, leaving 10 bases of the junction unmatched.

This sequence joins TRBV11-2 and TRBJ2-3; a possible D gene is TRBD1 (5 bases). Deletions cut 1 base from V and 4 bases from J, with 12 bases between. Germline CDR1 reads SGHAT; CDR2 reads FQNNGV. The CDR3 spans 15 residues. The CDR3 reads CASSLGWQGADTQYF. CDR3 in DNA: TGTGCCAGCAGCTTAGGCTGGCAGGGTGCAGATACGCAGTATTTT.

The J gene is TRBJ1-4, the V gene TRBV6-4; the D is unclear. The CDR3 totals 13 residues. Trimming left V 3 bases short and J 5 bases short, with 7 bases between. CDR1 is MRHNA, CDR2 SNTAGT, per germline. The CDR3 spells CASSERPNEKLFF. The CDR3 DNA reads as TGTGCCAGCAGTGAGCGGCCGAATGAAAAACTGTTTTTT.

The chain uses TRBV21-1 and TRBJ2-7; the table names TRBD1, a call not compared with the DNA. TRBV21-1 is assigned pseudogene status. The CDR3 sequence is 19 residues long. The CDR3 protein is CASSKASRGMQQSSYEQYF. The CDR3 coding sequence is TGTGCCAGCAGCAAAGCCTCCAGGGGAATGCAACAAAGCTCCTACGAGCAGTACTTC.

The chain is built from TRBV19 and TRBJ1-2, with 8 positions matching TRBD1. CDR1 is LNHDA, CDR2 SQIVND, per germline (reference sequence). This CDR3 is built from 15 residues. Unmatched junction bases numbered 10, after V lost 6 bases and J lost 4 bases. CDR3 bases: TGTGCCAGTAGACAGACAGGGGCCTGGATCTATGGCTACACCTTC. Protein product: CASRQTGAWIYGYTF.

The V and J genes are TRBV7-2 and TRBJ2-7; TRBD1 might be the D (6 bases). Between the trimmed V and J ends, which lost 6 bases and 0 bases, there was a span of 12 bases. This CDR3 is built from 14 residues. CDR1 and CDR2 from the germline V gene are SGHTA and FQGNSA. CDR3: CASRPRGTSYEQYF. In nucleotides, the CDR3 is TGTGCCAGCAGGCCAAGGGGGACCTCCTACGAGCAGTACTTC.

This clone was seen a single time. The DNA of the CDR3 is TGTGCCAGTTGGACAGGGGTGGTTAATGGCTACACCTTC. Its translation: CASWTGVVNGYTF. The V gene is TRBV19, the J gene TRBJ1-2; 9 nucleotides align to TRBD1. The ends lost 8 bases at V and 6 bases at J; junction bases unmatched: 7. The germline gives CDR1 LNHDA, CDR2 SQIVND (reference sequence). CDR3 length: 13 amino acids.

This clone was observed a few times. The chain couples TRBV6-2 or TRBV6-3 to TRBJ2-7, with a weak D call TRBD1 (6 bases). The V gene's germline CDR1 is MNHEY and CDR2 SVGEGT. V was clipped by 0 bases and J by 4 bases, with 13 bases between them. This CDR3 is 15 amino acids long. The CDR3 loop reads CASSYSVDSGYEQYF. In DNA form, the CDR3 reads TGTGCCAGCAGTTACTCCGTGGACAGTGGGTACGAGCAGTACTTC.